This T cell receptor beta chain is drawn from a study of beta chain features in type 1 diabetes. As for the study in general: Patients looked much like healthy donors when it came to age, gender and cell yields. General study findings and limits: TCRB CDR3s from Type 1 diabetes patients were moderately but significantly shorter in all four CD4+ subsets. Among type 1 diabetes patients, VDJ junctions had fewer insertions and more deletions.

Reverse transcription of all isolated RNA meant that expressed TCRB transcripts were sequenced. Sequenced by immunoSEQ multiplex PCR; TCRdb stores in-frame clones only, minus some. The sample records under 950,000 clones, about a sixth being singletons. The CDR3 length is 14 residues. Germline assignment: CDR1 SGHDN and CDR2 FVKESK. With 1 base removed from V and 8 bases from J, the gap between germline ends came to 12 bases. This clone was detected many times. Its matching antigen is unknown. This receptor was obtained from a woman aged 18-30 years in good health. Source material: naive CD4+ T cells from blood. V and J are TRBV14 and TRBJ2-4; the D gene is possibly TRBD2 (6 bases). DNA of the CDR3: TGTGCCAGCAGCCAAGGGACCGGCGGGGACATTCAGTACTTC. Amino acids: CASSQGTGGDIQYF.